The rows below give T cell receptor beta chains drawn from one sample of a study of blood T cell repertoires in COVID-19. The protocol was immunoSEQ multiplex PCR, while the TCRdb copy is restricted to in-frame clones and leaves out a portion. Among approximately 150,000 clones listed, about 85% were seen once. The sequenced material came from peripheral blood. The receptors originated from an older woman with active or convalescent COVID-19. Each CDR3 is given with its conserved first and last residue. D genes are given only for firm matches. Rows give clone size only sometimes, using once, few, many, or a class for an expanded clone.

j_call | d_call | clone_size | v_call | cdr3_nt | cdr3_aa
TRBJ1-3 | TRBD1 | - | TRBV6-6 | TGTGCCAGCGGGGGACAGTTAAACTCTGGAAACACCATATATTTT | CASGGQLNSGNTIYF
TRBJ2-7 | TRBD1 | - | TRBV3-1/TRBV3-2 | TGTGCCAGCAGCCAAGGAGACAGGGGGCGGGAGTACTTC | CASSQGDRGREYF
TRBJ2-7 | TRBD1 | - | TRBV7-2 | TGTGCCAGCAGCTTCTCACAGGGGAGAGTTGGAGAGCAGTACTTC | CASSFSQGRVGEQYF
TRBJ1-1 | - | - | TRBV7-3 | TGTGCCAGCAGCGCAACAGTGAACACTGAAGCTTTCTTT | CASSATVNTEAFF
TRBJ2-5 | TRBD1 | - | TRBV4-1 | TGCGCCAGCAGCCAAGGACAGGGGGCGGAAGGGACCCAGTACTTC | CASSQGQGAEGTQYF
TRBJ2-2 | - | - | TRBV5-4 | TGTGCCAGCAGCTCGCGAGATTTCGCGAACACCGGGGAGCTGTTTTTT | CASSSRDFANTGELFF
TRBJ2-1 | - | - | TRBV6-5 | TGTGCCAGCAGCGCTACTAGAAACAATGAGCAGTTCTTC | CASSATRNNEQFF
TRBJ2-7 | TRBD2 | once | TRBV18 | TGTGCCAGCTCACCACTTAGCGGGGGGTCCGGGGTAGAGCAGTACTTC | CASSPLSGGSGVEQYF
TRBJ2-5 | TRBD2 | - | TRBV10-1 | TGCGCCAGCAGTCCCGGGACTAGCGGGGGCCAAGAGACCCAGTACTTC | CASSPGTSGGQETQYF
TRBJ1-1 | - | - | TRBV5-4 | TGTGCCAGCAGCTTGAAGAACAGTGAAGCTTTCTTT | CASSLKNSEAFF
TRBJ1-1 | TRBD1 | few | TRBV2 | TGTGCCAGCAGTGAAACGTCAGGGGGCAGGGGGAACACTGAAGCTTTCTTT | CASSETSGGRGNTEAFF
TRBJ2-2 | TRBD1 | - | TRBV6-2/TRBV6-3 | TGTGCCAGCAGTTCCGGACAGGTTAACACCGGGGAGCTGTTTTTT | CASSSGQVNTGELFF
TRBJ1-1 | - | - | TRBV4-1 | TGCGCCAGCAGCCATTTATCGCGGGGCAGCACTGAAGCTTTCTTT | CASSHLSRGSTEAFF
TRBJ1-6 | - | - | TRBV27 | TGTGCCAGCAGTTCAGGGAATTCACCCCTCCACTTT | CASSSGNSPLHF
TRBJ1-1 | - | - | TRBV4-3 | TGCGCCAGCAGCCAAGATTATCGGGACACTGAAGCTTTCTTT | CASSQDYRDTEAFF
TRBJ2-4 | - | - | TRBV2 | TGTGCCAGCAGTGGGGAGGCCAAAAACATTCAGTACTTC | CASSGEAKNIQYF
TRBJ2-7 | - | - | TRBV4-3 | TGCGCCAGCAGCGTTAACTACGCCGAACTTACATACGAGCAGTACTTC | CASSVNYAELTYEQYF
TRBJ2-7 | - | - | TRBV14 | TGTGCCAGCAGCCCATCGAGGGTCCCCTACGAGCAGTACTTC | CASSPSRVPYEQYF
TRBJ1-2 | TRBD1 | - | TRBV7-2 | TGTGCCAGCAGCCCATCGACAGGGAACTATGGCTACACCTTC | CASSPSTGNYGYTF
TRBJ1-4 | - | once | TRBV18 | TGTGCCAGCTCACCGAGACAGGACCTTGAAAAACTGTTTTTT | CASSPRQDLEKLFF
TRBJ2-7 | TRBD1 | - | TRBV6-5 | TGTGCCAGCAGTTACCTTGACAGGGCGTCCTACGAGCAGTACTTC | CASSYLDRASYEQYF
TRBJ1-1 | TRBD1 | - | TRBV7-9 | TGTGCCAGCTCAACACAGGGGGCGTACACTGAAGCTTTCTTT | CASSTQGAYTEAFF
TRBJ2-2 | - | - | TRBV6-4 | TGTGCCAGCAGTGACCAGGGGGGCACCGGGGAGCTGTTTTTT | CASSDQGGTGELFF
TRBJ2-3 | TRBD1 | - | TRBV19 | TGTGCCAGTAGGTCGAATCCGGGACAGGGCACAGATACGCAGTATTTT | CASRSNPGQGTDTQYF
TRBJ2-1 | TRBD2 | - | TRBV6-4 | TGTGCCAGCAGTCTAACGGGGGGGCCTCGAAATGAGCAGTTCTTC | CASSLTGGPRNEQFF
TRBJ2-1 | - | - | TRBV3-1/TRBV3-2 | TGTGCCAGCAGCCAAGATATTCGCAGGTTACGGTTCTTC | CASSQDIRRLRFF
TRBJ2-3 | - | - | TRBV2 | TGTGCCAGCACTCAGGGTCACAGCACAGATACGCAGTATTTT | CASTQGHSTDTQYF
TRBJ2-7 | TRBD1 | - | TRBV16 | TGTGCCAGCAGCCAGCTAAGGGACAGGAGCTCCTACGAGCAGTACTTC | CASSQLRDRSSYEQYF
TRBJ1-1 | - | few | TRBV4-3 | TGCGCCAGCAGCCAAGATGGGGCAGCCAACACTGAAGCTTTCTTT | CASSQDGAANTEAFF
TRBJ2-1 | - | - | TRBV6-6 | TGTGCCAGCAGTTACGAGAGGGACTTCTACAATGAGCAGTTCTTC | CASSYERDFYNEQFF
TRBJ1-1 | - | once | TRBV5-1 | TGCGCCAGCAGCTTGGAAACCGGGGGGACTGAAGCTTTCTTT | CASSLETGGTEAFF
TRBJ1-6 | - | - | TRBV7-9 | TGTGCCAGCAGCCTCGACGGGAATTCACCCCTCCACTTT | CASSLDGNSPLHF
TRBJ2-7 | - | - | TRBV29-1 | TGCAGCGTCACTCGGGGTTCCTACGAGCAGTACTTC | CSVTRGSYEQYF
TRBJ1-3 | - | - | TRBV11-2 | TGTGCCAGCAGCCACTCGGCGAGGAGCTCTGGAAACACCATATATTTT | CASSHSARSSGNTIYF
TRBJ2-2 | - | - | TRBV7-8 | TGTGCCAGCAGCGCGGACGCGGGGACCGGGGAGCTGTTTTTT | CASSADAGTGELFF
TRBJ2-3 | - | - | TRBV18 | TGTGCCAGCTCACCAAGACTAGTAGTGACTAGCACAGATACGCAGTATTTT | CASSPRLVVTSTDTQYF
TRBJ1-6 | TRBD1 | once | TRBV6-5 | TGTGCCAGCAGTACAGGGGGCGAATCACCCCTCCACTTT | CASSTGGESPLHF
TRBJ2-7 | TRBD2 | once | TRBV4-1 | TGCGCCAGCAGCCAGGGACTAGCCTCCTACGAGCAGTACTTC | CASSQGLASYEQYF
TRBJ2-3 | TRBD1 | - | TRBV18 | TGTGCCAGCTCCCCAGTCTCCCAAACAGGGGGAGGCACAGATACGCAGTATTTT | CASSPVSQTGGGTDTQYF
TRBJ2-3 | TRBD2 | once | TRBV18 | TGTGCCAGCTCACCGGGACTAGCGGGGGCAGATACGCAGTATTTT | CASSPGLAGADTQYF
TRBJ1-1 | - | - | TRBV25-1 | TGTGCCAGCAGTGAATATAGTCTAAACACTGAAGCTTTCTTT | CASSEYSLNTEAFF
TRBJ2-4 | TRBD1 | - | TRBV7-2 | TGTGCCAGCAGCCTCAGGGGGCTGGGGGATAACATTCAGTACTTC | CASSLRGLGDNIQYF
TRBJ2-3 | TRBD1 | once | TRBV10-2 | TGCGCCAGCCACCGACAGGGAGTATCAGATACGCAGTATTTT | CASHRQGVSDTQYF